This TCR beta chain is drawn from a study of post-analysis software for immune sequencing data. Study-level findings and limits: Compared with controls, patients showed significantly lower normalized Chao1 diversity. By F measure, samples from a shared preparation batch strongly co-clustered. TRBV segments more frequent in patients than in controls numbered roughly five and included TRBV5-6, TRBV5-1 and TRBV20-1.

Unique-molecular-identifier-tagged TCR beta cDNA libraries were used. With roughly 0.9 to 11 million T cells as the source, 500,000 to 650,000 cDNA molecules resulted. TCRdb processed the PCR reads anew with MiXCR; each CDR3 protein has one entry. The sample holds 740,000 or so distinct CDR3 sequences, around 50% seen once. Notes on this clonotype: No antigen is known for it.

There are 18 residues in the CDR3. Trimming left V 2 bases short and J 2 bases short, with 21 bases between. Germline-derived CDR1 and CDR2 are ENHRY and SYGVKD. The genes are TRBV10-3 and TRBJ1-2; unclear D gene. Source material: blood. This TCR was recovered from a girl aged 10 to 17 with multiple sclerosis. CDR3: CAISENVAFERTNYGYTF. The CDR3 nucleotides are TGTGCCATCAGTGAGAACGTGGCTTTCGAGCGAACCAACTATGGCTACACCTTC.